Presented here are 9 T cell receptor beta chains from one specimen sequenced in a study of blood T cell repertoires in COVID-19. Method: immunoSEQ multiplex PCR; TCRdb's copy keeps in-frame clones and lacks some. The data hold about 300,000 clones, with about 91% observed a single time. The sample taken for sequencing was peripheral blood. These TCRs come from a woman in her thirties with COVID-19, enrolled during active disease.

The chain's CDR3 is CASSLSGILLKQGKLGYTF. The CDR3 coding sequence is TGTGCCAGCAGTTTATCGGGCATATTACTAAAACAGGGGAAACTTGGCTACACCTTC. The chain combines TRBV27 with TRBJ1-2; 7 bases match TRBD1. After removal of 0 bases from V and 7 bases from J, the junction contained 20 bases not matched to a gene. Germline assignment: CDR1 MNHEY and CDR2 SMNVEV (reference sequence). The CDR3 extends over 19 amino acids.

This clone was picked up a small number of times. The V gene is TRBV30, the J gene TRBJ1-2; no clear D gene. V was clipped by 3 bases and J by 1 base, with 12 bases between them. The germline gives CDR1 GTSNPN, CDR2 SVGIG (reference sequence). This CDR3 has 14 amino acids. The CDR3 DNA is TGTGCCTGGAGCCTACTCGGGGTTAACTATGGCTACACCTTC. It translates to CAWSLLGVNYGYTF.

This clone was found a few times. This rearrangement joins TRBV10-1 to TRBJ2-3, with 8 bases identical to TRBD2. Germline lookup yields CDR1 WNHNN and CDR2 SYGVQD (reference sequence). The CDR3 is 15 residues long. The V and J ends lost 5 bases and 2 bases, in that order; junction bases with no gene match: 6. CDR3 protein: CASSTAGATTDTQYF. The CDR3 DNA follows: TGCGCCAGCAGTACAGCGGGGGCCACCACAGATACGCAGTATTTT.

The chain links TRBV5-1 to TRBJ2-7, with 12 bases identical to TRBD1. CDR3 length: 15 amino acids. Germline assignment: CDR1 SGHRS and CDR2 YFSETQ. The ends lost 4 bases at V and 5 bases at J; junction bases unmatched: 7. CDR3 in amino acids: CASSKGTGGFDEQYF. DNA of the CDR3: TGCGCCAGCAGCAAGGGGACAGGGGGCTTCGACGAGCAGTACTTC.

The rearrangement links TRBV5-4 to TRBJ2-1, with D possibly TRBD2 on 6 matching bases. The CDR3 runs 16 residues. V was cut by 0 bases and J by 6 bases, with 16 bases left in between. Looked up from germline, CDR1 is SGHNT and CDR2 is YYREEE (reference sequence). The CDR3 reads CASSLGASARGNEQFF. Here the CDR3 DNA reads TGTGCCAGCAGCTTGGGGGCTAGCGCTAGGGGCAATGAGCAGTTCTTC.

The CDR3 region is CAWSVSGNQPQHF. The CDR3 region has the DNA TGTGCCTGGAGTGTCTCCGGGAATCAGCCCCAGCATTTT. V gene TRBV30 combines with J gene TRBJ1-5; D gene ambiguous. Looked up from germline, CDR1 is GTSNPN and CDR2 is SVGIG (reference sequence). V lost 0 bases and J lost 4, with 7 bases in between. The CDR3 length is 13 residues.

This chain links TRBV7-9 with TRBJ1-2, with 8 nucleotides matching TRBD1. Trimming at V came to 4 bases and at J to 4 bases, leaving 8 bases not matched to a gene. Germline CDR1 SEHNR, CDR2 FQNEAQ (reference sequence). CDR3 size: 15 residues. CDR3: CASSSDWTGPYGYTF. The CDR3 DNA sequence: TGTGCCAGCAGCTCCGATTGGACAGGGCCCTATGGCTACACCTTC.

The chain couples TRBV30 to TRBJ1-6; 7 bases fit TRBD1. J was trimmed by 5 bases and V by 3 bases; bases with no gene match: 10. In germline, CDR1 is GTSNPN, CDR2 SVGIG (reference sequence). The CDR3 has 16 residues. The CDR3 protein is CAWRATKGANNSPLHF. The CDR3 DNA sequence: TGTGCCTGGAGGGCCACCAAGGGGGCAAATAATTCACCCCTCCACTTT.

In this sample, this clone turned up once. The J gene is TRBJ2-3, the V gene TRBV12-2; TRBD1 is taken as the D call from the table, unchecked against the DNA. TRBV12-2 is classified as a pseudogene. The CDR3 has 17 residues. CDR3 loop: CASRLNSCRGDEDTQYF. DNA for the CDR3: TGTGCAAGTCGCTTAAATTCATGCAGGGGAGACGAAGATACGCAGTATTTT.